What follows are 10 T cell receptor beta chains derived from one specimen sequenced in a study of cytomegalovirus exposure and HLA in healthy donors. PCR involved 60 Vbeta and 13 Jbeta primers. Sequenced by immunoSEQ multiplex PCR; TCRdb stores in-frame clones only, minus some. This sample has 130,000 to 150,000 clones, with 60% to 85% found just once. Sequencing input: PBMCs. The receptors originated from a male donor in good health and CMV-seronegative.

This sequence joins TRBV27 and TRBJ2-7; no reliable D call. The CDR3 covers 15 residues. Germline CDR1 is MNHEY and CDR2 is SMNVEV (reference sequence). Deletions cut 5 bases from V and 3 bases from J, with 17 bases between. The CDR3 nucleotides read TGTGCCAGCAGTCCGAACTCCTTTACCTACTACGAGCAGTACTTC. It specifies CASSPNSFTYYEQYF.

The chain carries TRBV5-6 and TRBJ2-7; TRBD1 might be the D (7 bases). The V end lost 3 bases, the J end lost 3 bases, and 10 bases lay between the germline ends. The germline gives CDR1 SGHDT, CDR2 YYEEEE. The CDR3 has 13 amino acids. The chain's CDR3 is CASSWGDSYEQYF. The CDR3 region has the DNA TGTGCCAGCAGCTGGGGGGACAGCTACGAGCAGTACTTC.

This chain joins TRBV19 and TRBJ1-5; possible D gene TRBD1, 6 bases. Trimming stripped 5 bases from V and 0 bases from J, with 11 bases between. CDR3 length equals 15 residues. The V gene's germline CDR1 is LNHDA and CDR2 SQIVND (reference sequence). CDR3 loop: CASSWQGHSNQPQHF. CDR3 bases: TGTGCCAGTAGTTGGCAGGGGCATAGCAATCAGCCCCAGCATTTT.

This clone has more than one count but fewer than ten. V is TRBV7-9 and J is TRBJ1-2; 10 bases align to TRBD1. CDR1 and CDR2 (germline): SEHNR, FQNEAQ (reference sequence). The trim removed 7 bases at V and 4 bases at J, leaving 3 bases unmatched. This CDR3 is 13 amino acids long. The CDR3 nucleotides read TGTGCCAGCACATGGGACAGGGGCTATGGCTACACCTTC. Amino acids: CASTWDRGYGYTF.

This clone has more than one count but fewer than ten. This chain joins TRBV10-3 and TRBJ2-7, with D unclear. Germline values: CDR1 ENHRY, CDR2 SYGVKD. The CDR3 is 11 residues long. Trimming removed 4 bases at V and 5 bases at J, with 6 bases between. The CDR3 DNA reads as TGTGCCATCAGTGCGAGTAACGAGCAGTACTTC. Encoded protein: CAISASNEQYF.

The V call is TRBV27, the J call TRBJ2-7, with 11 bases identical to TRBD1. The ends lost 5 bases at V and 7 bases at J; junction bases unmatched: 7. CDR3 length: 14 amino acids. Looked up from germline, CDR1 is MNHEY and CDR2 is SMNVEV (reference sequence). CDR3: CASSAGQGAREQYF. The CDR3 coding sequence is TGTGCCAGCAGTGCCGGACAGGGGGCACGGGAGCAGTACTTC.

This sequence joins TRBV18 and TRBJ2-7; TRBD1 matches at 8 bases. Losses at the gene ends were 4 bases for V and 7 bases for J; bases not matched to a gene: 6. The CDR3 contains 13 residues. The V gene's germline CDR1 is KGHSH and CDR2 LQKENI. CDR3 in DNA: TGTGCCAGCTCACGACCGACAGGGGATGAGCAGTACTTC. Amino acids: CASSRPTGDEQYF.

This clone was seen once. CDR3 in DNA: TGTGCCAGCAGCGCTAGACAGTACACCATATATTTT. Encoded protein: CASSARQYTIYF. The chain joins TRBV11-2 to TRBJ1-3, with TRBD1 as a possible D gene (5 bases). Germline V CDR1 and CDR2: SGHAT, FQNNGV. The CDR3 contains 12 residues. Trimming pared 5 bases from V and 8 bases from J, leaving 10 bases between.

The CDR3 here is CASSSRADLGETQYF. The CDR3 nucleotides read TGTGCCAGCAGTTCCAGAGCGGACCTGGGAGAGACCCAGTACTTC. The chain employs TRBV7-9 and TRBJ2-5, with D possibly being TRBD2 (5 bases). Deletions cut 6 bases from V and 4 bases from J, with 18 bases between. This CDR3 is built from 15 residues. The germline CDR1 and CDR2 sequences are SEHNR and FQNEAQ (reference sequence).

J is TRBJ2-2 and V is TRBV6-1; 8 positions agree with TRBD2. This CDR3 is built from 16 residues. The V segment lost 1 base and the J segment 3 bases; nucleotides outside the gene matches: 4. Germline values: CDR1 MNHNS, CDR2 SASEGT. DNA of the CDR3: TGTGCCAGCAGTGAAGAAGCGGGGGCGTACACCGGGGAGCTGTTTTTT. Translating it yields CASSEEAGAYTGELFF.